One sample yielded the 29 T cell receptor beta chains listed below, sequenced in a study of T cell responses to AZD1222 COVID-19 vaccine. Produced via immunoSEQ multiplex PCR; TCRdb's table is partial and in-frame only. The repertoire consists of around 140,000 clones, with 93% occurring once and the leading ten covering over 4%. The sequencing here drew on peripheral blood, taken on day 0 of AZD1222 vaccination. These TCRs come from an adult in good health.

The CDR3 nucleotides are TGTGCTAGTGGTTTGGGGTTGCTAGCTTCAGATGAGCAGTTCTTC. Its translation is CASGLGLLASDEQFF. The gene calls are TRBV12-5 and TRBJ2-1, with D possibly TRBD2 on 5 matching bases. CDR3 length: 15 amino acids. Per germline, CDR1 LGHNT and CDR2 FRNRAP. Trimming left V 1 base short and J 8 bases short, with 15 bases between.

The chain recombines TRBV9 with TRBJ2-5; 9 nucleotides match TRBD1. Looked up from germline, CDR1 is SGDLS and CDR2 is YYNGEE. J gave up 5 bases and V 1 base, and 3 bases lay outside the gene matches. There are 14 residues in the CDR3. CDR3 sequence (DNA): TGTGCCAGCAGCGTAACAGGGGGCACGGAGACCCAGTACTTC. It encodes CASSVTGGTETQYF.

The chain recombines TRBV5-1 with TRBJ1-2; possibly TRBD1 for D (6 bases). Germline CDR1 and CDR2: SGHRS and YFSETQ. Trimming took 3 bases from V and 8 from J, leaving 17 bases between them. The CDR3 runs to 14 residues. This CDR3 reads CASSYYAGVEGYTF. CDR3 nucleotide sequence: TGCGCCAGCAGCTATTACGCAGGGGTTGAGGGCTACACCTTC.

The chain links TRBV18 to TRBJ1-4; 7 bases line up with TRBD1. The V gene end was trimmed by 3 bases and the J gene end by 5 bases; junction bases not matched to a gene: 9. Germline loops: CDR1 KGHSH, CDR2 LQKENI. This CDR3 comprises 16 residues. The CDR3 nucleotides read TGTGCCAGCTCACCCCAACCGGGACAGTCGAATGAAAAACTGTTTTTT. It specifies CASSPQPGQSNEKLFF.

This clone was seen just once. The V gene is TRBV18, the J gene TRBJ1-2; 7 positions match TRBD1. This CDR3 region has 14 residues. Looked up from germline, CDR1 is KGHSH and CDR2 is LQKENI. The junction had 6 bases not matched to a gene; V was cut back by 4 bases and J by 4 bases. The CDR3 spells CASSLSGQFYGYTF. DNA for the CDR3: TGTGCCAGCTCACTATCGGGACAGTTCTATGGCTACACCTTC.

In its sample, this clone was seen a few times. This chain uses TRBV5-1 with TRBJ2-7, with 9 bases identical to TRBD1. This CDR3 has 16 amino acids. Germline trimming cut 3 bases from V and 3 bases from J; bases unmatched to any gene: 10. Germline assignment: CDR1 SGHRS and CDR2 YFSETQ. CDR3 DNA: TGCGCCAGCAGCTGGGGACAGGGTTCCCTCCTCTACGAGCAGTACTTC. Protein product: CASSWGQGSLLYEQYF. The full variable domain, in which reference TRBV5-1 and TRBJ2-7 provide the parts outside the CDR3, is KAGVTQTPRYLIKTRGQQVTLSCSPISGHRSVSWYQQTPGQGLQFLFEYFSETQRNKGNFPGRFSGRQFSNSRSEMNVSTLELGDSALYLCASSWGQGSLLYEQYFGPGTRLTVT.

In nucleotides, the CDR3 is TGTGCCAGTTTTAGGTCGGGGAGCACTGAAGCTTTCTTT. It yields the protein CASFRSGSTEAFF. The chain uses TRBV28 and TRBJ1-1; D not certain. Trimming took 9 bases from V and 4 from J, leaving 15 bases between them. Germline V CDR1 and CDR2: MDHEN, SYDVKM. This CDR3 contains 13 residues.

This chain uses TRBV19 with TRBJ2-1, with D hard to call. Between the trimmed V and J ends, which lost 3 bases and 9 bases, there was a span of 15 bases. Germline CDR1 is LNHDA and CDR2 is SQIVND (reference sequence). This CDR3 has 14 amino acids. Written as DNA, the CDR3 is TGTGCCAGTAGTATGACGGCCAGTAAACTTGAGCAGTTCTTC. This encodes CASSMTASKLEQFF.

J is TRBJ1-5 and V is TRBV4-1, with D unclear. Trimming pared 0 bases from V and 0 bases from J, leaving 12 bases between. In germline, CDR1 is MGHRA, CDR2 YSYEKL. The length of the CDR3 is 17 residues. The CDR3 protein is CASSQDGPPYSNQPQHF. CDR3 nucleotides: TGCGCCAGCAGCCAAGATGGGCCACCCTATAGCAATCAGCCCCAGCATTTT.

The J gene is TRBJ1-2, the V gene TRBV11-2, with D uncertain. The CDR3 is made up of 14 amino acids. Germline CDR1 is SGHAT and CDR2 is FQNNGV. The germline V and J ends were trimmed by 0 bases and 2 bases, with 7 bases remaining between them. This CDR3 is CASSLDFQNYGYTF. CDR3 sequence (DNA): TGTGCCAGCAGCTTAGATTTCCAGAACTATGGCTACACCTTC.

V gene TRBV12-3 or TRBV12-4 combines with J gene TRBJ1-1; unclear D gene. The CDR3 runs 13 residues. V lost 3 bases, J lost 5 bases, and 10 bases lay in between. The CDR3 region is CASSFEGTTEAFF. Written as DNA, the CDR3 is TGTGCCAGCAGTTTTGAGGGTACTACTGAAGCTTTCTTT.

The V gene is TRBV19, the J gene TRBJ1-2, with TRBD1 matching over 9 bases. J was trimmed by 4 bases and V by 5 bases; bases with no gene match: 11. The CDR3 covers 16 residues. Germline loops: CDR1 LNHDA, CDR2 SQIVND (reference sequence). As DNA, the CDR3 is TGTGCCAGTAGTCCGGGACAGGGCAAGGCCCTCTATGGCTACACCTTC. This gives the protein CASSPGQGKALYGYTF.

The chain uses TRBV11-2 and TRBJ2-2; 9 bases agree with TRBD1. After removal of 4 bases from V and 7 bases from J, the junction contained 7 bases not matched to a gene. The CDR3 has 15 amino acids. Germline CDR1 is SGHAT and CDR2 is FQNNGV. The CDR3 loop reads CASSWDRAIGGELFF. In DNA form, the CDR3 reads TGTGCCAGCAGCTGGGACAGGGCCATCGGCGGGGAGCTGTTTTTT. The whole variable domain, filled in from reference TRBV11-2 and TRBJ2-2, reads EAGVAQSPRYKIIEKRQSVAFWCNPISGHATLYWYQQILGQGPKLLIQFQNNGVVDDSQLPKDRFSAERLKGVDSTLKIQPAKLEDSAVYLCASSWDRAIGGELFFGEGSRLTVL.

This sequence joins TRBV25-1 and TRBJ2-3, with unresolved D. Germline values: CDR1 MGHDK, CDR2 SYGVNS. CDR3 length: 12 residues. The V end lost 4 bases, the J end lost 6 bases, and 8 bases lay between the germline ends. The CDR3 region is CASSGHTDTQYF. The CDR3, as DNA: TGTGCCAGCAGTGGCCATACGGATACGCAGTATTTT. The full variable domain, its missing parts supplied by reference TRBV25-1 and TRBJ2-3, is EADIYQTPRYLVIGTGKKITLECSQTMGHDKMYWYQQDPGMELHLIHYSYGVNSTEKGDLSSESTVSRIRTEHFPLTLESARPSHTSQYLCASSGHTDTQYFGPGTRLTVL.

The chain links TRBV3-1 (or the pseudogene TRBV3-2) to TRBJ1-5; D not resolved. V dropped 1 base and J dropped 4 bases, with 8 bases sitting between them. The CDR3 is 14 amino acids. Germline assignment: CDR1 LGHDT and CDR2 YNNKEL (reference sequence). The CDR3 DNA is TGTGCCAGCAGCCAAGGGACGGGAAATCAGCCCCAGCATTTT. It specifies CASSQGTGNQPQHF.

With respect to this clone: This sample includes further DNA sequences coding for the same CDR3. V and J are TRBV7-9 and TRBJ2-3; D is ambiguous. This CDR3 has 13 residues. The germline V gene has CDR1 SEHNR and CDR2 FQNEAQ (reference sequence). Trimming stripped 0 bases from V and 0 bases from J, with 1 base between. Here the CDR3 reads CASSLASTDTQYF. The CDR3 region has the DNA TGTGCCAGCAGCTTAGCAAGCACAGATACGCAGTATTTT. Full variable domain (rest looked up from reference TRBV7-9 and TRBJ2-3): DTGVSQNPRHKITKRGQNVTFRCDPISEHNRLYWYRQTLGQGPEFLTYFQNEAQLEKSRLLSDRFSAERPKGSFSTLEIQRTEQGDSAMYLCASSLASTDTQYFGPGTRLTVL.

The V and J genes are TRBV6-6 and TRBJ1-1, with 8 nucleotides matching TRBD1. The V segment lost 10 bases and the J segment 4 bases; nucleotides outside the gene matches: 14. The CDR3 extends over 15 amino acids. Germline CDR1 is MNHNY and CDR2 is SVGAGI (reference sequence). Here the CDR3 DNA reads TGTGCCACCCAGCCCGGAGTCAGGGGGCCCACTGAAGCTTTCTTT. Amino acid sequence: CATQPGVRGPTEAFF.

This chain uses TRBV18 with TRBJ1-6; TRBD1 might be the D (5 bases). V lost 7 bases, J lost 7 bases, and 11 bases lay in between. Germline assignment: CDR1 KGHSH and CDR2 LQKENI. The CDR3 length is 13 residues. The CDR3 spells CASLAGINSPLHF. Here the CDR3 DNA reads TGTGCCAGCTTGGCAGGGATCAATTCACCCCTCCACTTT.

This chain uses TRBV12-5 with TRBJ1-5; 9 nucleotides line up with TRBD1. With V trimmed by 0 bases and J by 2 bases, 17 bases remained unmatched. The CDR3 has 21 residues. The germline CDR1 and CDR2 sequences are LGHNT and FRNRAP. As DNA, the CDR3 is TGTGCTAGTGGTTTGGTACCGGACTACTTACAGGGGGCGCCGGGCAATCAGCCCCAGCATTTT. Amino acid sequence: CASGLVPDYLQGAPGNQPQHF.

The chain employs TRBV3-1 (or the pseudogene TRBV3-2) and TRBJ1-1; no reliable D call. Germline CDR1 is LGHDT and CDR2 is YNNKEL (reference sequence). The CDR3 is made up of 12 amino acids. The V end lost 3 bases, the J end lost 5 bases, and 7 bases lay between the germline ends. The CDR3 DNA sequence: TGTGCCAGCAGCCAGACGGATACTGAAGCTTTCTTT. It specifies CASSQTDTEAFF.

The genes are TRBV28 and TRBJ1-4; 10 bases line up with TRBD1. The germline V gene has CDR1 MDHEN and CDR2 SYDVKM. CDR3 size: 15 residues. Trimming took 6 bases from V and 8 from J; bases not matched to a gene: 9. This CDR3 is CASSARQGAGEKLFF. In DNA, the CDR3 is TGTGCCAGCAGCGCCCGACAGGGGGCCGGGGAAAAACTGTTTTTT.

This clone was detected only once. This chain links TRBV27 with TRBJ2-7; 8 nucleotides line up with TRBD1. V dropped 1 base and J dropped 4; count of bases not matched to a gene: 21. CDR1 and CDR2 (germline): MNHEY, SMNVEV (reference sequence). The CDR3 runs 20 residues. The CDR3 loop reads CASSLYETGANKPSEYEQYF. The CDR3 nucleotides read TGTGCCAGCAGTTTATACGAGACAGGGGCCAATAAGCCCTCAGAGTACGAGCAGTACTTC.

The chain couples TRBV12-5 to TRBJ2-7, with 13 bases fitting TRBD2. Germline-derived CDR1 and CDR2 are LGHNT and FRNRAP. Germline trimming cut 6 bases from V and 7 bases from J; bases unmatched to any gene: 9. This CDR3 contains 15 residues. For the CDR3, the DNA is TGTGCTAGTGGCTCTACTAGCGGGAGGGCCAGGGAGCAGTACTTC. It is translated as CASGSTSGRAREQYF.

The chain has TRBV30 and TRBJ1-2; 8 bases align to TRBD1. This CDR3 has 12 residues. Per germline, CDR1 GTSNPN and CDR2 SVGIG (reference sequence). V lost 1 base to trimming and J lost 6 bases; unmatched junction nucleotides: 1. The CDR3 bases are TGTGCCTGGAGTGAGACAGGGGATGGCTACACCTTC. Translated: CAWSETGDGYTF.

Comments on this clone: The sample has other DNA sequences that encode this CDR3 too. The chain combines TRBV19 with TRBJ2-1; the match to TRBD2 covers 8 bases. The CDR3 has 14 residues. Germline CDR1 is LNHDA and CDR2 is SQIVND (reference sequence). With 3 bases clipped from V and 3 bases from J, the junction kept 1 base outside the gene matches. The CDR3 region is CASSIREGYNEQFF. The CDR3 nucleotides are TGTGCCAGTAGTATTCGGGAGGGCTACAATGAGCAGTTCTTC.

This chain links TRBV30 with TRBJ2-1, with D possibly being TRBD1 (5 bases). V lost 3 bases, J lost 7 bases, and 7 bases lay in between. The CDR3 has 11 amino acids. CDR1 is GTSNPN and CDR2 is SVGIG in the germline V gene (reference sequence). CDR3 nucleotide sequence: TGTGCCTGGAGCTCAGGGAATGAGCAGTTCTTC. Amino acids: CAWSSGNEQFF. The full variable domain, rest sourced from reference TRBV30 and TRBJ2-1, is SQTIHQWPATLVQPVGSPLSLECTVEGTSNPNLYWYRQAAGRGLQLLFYSVGIGQISSEVPQNLSASRPQDRQFILSSKKLLLSDSGFYLCAWSSGNEQFFGPGTRLTVL.

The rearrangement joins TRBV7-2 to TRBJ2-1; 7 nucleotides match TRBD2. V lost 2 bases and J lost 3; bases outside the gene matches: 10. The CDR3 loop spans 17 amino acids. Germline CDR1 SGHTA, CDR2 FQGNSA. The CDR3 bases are TGTGCCAGCAGCTTAAAAGGAGCGGGATCGATCTACAATGAGCAGTTCTTC. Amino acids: CASSLKGAGSIYNEQFF.

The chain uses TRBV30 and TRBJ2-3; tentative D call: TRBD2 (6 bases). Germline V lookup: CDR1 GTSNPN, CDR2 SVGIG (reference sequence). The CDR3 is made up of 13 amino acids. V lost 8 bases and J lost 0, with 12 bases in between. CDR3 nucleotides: TGTGCCCTTAGCGGCCTTAGCACAGATACGCAGTATTTT. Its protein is CALSGLSTDTQYF.

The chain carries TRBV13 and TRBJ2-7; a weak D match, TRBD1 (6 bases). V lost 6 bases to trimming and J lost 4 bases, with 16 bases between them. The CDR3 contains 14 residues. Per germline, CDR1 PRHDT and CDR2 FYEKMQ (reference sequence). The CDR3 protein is CASRKGGSGYEQYF. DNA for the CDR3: TGTGCCAGCAGGAAAGGGGGTTCCGGTTACGAGCAGTACTTC.